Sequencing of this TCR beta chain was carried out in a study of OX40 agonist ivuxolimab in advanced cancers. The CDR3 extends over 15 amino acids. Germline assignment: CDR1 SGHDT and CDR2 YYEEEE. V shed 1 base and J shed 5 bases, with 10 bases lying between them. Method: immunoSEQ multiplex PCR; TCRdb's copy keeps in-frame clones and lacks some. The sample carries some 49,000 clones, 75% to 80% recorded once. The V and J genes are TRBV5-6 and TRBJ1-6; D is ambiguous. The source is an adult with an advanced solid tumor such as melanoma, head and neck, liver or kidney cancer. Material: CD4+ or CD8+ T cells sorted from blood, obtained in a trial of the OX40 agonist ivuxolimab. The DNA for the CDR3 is TGTGCCAGCAGCTTGCCAGGTTCCCATAATTCACCCCTCCACTTT. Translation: CASSLPGSHNSPLHF.